The T cell receptor beta chain described here comes from a study of T-cell memory formation after mild COVID-19. Study at large: TCR clusters were largely donor specific. Points from the study as a whole: Largely, contracting CD4+ clones fell within CM and EM, and contracting CD8+ clones within EMRA. CD4/CD8 balance held among clones contracting day 15 to 85, and later expanders leaned CD4+.

Using constant-segment primers, 5'RACE produced TCR alpha and TCR beta cDNA libraries carrying sample barcodes and UMIs. One entry per CDR3 protein, called by TCRdb with MiXCR from the 5' RACE reads. The sample lists 250,000 to 400,000 distinct CDR3 sequences, 13% to 15% occurring once. Germline assignment: CDR1 SGHRS and CDR2 YFSETQ. The CDR3 length is 12 residues. J lost 6 bases, V lost 2 bases, and 1 base had no gene match. This clonotype was recorded at least ten times. The antigen remains unidentified. The TCR originated in a man between 18 and 29 years old who had mild COVID-19 (a few samples of this study predate the infection). Cell type and time point are not known. The V call is TRBV5-1, the J call TRBJ2-7, with 8 positions matching TRBD1. Sample: PBMCs or a T cell subset sorted from them (not recorded which). CDR3 region: CASSFGQGEQYF. CDR3 coding DNA: TGCGCCAGCAGCTTCGGACAGGGCGAGCAGTACTTC. The full variable domain, rest sourced from reference TRBV5-1 and TRBJ2-7, is KAGVTQTPRYLIKTRGQQVTLSCSPISGHRSVSWYQQTPGQGLQFLFEYFSETQRNKGNFPGRFSGRQFSNSRSEMNVSTLELGDSALYLCASSFGQGEQYFGPGTRLTVT.